This TCR beta chain was identified during a study of Ad26.COV2.S vaccination and SARS-CoV-2 variants. Study at large: Donor was in the COV1001 Ad26.COV2.S trial arm.

This sample's treatment: some 20 received Ad26.COV2.S at low or high dose, single or two shots; 5 received placebo; per-sample allocation not given. At day 63 after the first vaccine or placebo injection, samples were drawn. Donation came from an adult in Boston who was aged 18-55 years. V was cut by 0 bases and J by 4 bases, with 8 bases left in between. The CDR3 has 14 amino acids. CDR1 and CDR2 (germline): MNHEY, SMNVEV (reference sequence). Sequenced by immunoSEQ multiplex PCR; TCRdb stores in-frame clones only, minus some. The sample has 400,000 to 450,000 clones, 80% to 95% seen once. The chain couples TRBV27 to TRBJ2-3; D is unresolved. This receptor was obtained from a person aged 18-65 years who received the Ad26.COV2.S COVID-19 vaccine or a placebo. The sequenced sample was peripheral blood, obtained in a trial of Ad26.COV2.S vaccine versus placebo. Here the CDR3 DNA reads TGTGCCAGCAGTTTATCGATTGAGGCAGATACGCAGTATTTT. Translated: CASSLSIEADTQYF.